The 6 T cell receptor beta chains below come from one sample, sequenced in a study of blood T cell repertoires in COVID-19 (dated by TCRdb to 2020 to 2021). The library was produced with the immunoSEQ multiplex PCR assay. TCRdb took this table from immuneACCESS and kept in-frame rearrangements with V and J called. Such tables lack part of the clones; where checked against another copy, unresolved V genes explain under half of the gap, and the rest is unexplained. This sample is represented by over 250,000 clones; about 85% of them were singletons. The top ten clonotypes cover about an eighth of the sample. The sequencing sample was made of peripheral blood. The receptors shown here come from a human donor in a cohort sampled during active COVID-19.

This chain joins TRBV2 and TRBJ2-1; weak D call: TRBD2 (6 bases). With 7 bases removed from V and 0 bases from J, the gap between germline ends came to 10 bases. The V gene's germline CDR1 is SNHLY and CDR2 FYNNEI. There are 14 residues in the CDR3. Written as DNA, the CDR3 is TGTGCCAGCAACCGGGAGACCTCCTACAATGAGCAGTTCTTC. It specifies CASNRETSYNEQFF. The whole variable domain, filled in from reference TRBV2 and TRBJ2-1, reads EPEVTQTPSHQVTQMGQEVILRCVPISNHLYFYWYRQILGQKVEFLVSFYNNEISEKSEIFDDQFSVERPDGSNFTLKIRSTKLEDSAMYFCASNRETSYNEQFFGPGTRLTVL.

The chain combines TRBV6-5 with TRBJ2-7, with a tentative D call TRBD2 (5 bases). The germline V and J ends were trimmed by 6 bases and 1 base, with 13 bases remaining between them. Germline CDR1 reads MNHEY; CDR2 reads SVGAGI. The CDR3 extends over 14 amino acids. The CDR3 nucleotides are TGTGCCAGCAGGGAGGCCTTCGGTTCCTACGAGCAGTACTTC. This codes for CASREAFGSYEQYF.

The rearrangement uses TRBV12-3 or TRBV12-4 and TRBJ1-2, with D possibly TRBD1 on 5 matching bases. Trimming pared 0 bases from V and 7 bases from J, leaving 9 bases between. This CDR3 is built from 13 residues. This CDR3 reads CASSLAGAGGYTF. The DNA for the CDR3 is TGTGCCAGCAGTTTAGCAGGGGCTGGTGGCTACACCTTC.

This chain joins TRBV6-2 or TRBV6-3 and TRBJ2-7, with D possibly matching TRBD2 (5 bases). This CDR3 region has 15 residues. With 5 bases removed from V and 2 bases from J, the gap between germline ends came to 16 bases. Germline V gives CDR1 MNHEY, CDR2 SVGEGT. Here the CDR3 reads CASSLLQGLTYEQYF. CDR3 sequence (DNA): TGTGCCAGCAGTCTCCTACAAGGACTCACCTACGAGCAGTACTTC.

The genes are TRBV7-2 and TRBJ2-2, with a weak D call TRBD2 (5 bases). This CDR3 is 14 amino acids long. Per the germline V gene, CDR1 is SGHTA and CDR2 is FQGNSA. V shed 2 bases and J shed 6 bases, with 10 bases lying between them. DNA of the CDR3: TGTGCCAGCAGCTTATTTTCTAGCTCCGGGGAGCTGTTTTTT. It encodes CASSLFSSSGELFF.

The table lists this clone with a few counts. The chain has TRBV7-2 and TRBJ2-4, with D possibly being TRBD2 (6 bases). Germline lookup yields CDR1 SGHTA and CDR2 FQGNSA. CDR3 length: 15 residues. Trimming cost V 5 bases and J 6 bases, with 17 bases left between them. The DNA for the CDR3 is TGTGCCAGCAGCCCACCCGGCCGGGGGTTAAACATTCAGTACTTC. Translation gives CASSPPGRGLNIQYF.